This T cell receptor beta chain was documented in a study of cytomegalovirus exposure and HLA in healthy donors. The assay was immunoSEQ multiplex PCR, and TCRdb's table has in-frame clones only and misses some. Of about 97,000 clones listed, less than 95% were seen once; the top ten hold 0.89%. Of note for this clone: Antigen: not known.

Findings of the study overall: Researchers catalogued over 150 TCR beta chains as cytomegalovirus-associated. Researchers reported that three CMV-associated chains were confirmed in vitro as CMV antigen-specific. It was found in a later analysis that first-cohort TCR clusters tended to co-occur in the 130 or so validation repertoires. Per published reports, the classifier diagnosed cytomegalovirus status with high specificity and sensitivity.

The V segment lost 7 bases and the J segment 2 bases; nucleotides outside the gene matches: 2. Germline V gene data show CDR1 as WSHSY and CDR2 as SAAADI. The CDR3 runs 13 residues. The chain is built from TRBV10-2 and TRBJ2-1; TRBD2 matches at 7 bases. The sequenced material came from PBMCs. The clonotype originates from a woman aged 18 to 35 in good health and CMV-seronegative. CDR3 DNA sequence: TGCGCCAGCACCCTAGCGGCCTACAATGAGCAGTTCTTC. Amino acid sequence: CASTLAAYNEQFF.